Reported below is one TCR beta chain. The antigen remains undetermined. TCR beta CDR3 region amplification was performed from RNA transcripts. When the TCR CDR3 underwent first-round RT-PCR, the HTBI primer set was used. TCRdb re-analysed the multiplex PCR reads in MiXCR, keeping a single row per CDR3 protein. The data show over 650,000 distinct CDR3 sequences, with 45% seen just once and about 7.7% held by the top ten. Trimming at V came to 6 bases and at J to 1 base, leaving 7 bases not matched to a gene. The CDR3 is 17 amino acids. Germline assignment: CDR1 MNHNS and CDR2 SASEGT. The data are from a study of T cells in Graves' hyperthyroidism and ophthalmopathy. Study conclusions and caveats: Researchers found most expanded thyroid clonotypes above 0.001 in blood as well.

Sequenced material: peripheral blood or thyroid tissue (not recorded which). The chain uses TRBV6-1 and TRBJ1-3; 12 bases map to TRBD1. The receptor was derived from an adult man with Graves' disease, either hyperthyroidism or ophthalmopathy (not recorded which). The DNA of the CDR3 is TGTGCCAGCAGGACTACGGGACAGGGGGCTTCTGGAAACACCATATATTTT. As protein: CASRTTGQGASGNTIYF.